This passage covers 30 T cell receptor beta chains from one sample sequenced in a study of cytomegalovirus exposure and HLA in healthy donors. The primer mix had 60 Vbeta and 13 Jbeta primers. The data were produced by immunoSEQ multiplex PCR, yet TCRdb's version contains in-frame clones alone and is incomplete. The sample has fewer than 100,000 clones; the top ten hold 3.5% to 4%. Sequencing was done on a sample of PBMCs. The receptors come from a man younger than 35 in good health and CMV-seropositive.

This sequence joins TRBV7-3 and TRBJ1-1; no reliable D call. V lost 3 bases to trimming and J lost 3 bases, with 8 bases between them. The CDR3 is 13 amino acids. CDR1 is SGHTA and CDR2 is FQGTGA in the germline V gene. CDR3 DNA sequence: TGTGCCAGCAGCTTCCACACCGACACTGAAGCTTTCTTT. This sequence encodes CASSFHTDTEAFF.

This rearrangement joins TRBV6-4 to TRBJ1-2; D not certain. V gave up 0 bases and J gave up 8 bases, with 10 bases separating them. The V gene's germline CDR1 is MRHNA and CDR2 SNTAGT. The CDR3 consists of 13 residues. The CDR3 protein is CASSDSAGEGYTF. CDR3 DNA sequence: TGTGCCAGCAGTGACTCGGCGGGAGAGGGCTACACCTTC.

Here the CDR3 reads CASSPWTGGSYGYTF. The CDR3 bases are TGCGCCAGCAGCCCTTGGACAGGGGGGTCCTATGGCTACACCTTC. The V gene is TRBV5-1, the J gene TRBJ1-2; 10 nucleotides line up with TRBD1. Germline CDR1 is SGHRS and CDR2 is YFSETQ. The CDR3 is 15 residues long. V shed 4 bases, J shed 4 bases, and the junction held 7 bases outside the gene matches.

In DNA form, the CDR3 reads TGTGCCAGCAGGGACAGGGAAGGGGAAAAACTGTTTTTT. It encodes CASRDREGEKLFF. This chain joins TRBV7-9 and TRBJ1-4; TRBD1 agrees at 8 bases. The CDR3 consists of 13 residues. Germline V gene lookup returns CDR1 SEHNR and CDR2 FQNEAQ (reference sequence). V shed 6 bases, J shed 8 bases, and the junction held 5 bases outside the gene matches. The full variable domain, completed using reference TRBV7-9 and TRBJ1-4, is DTGVSQNPRHKITKRGQNVTFRCDPISEHNRLYWYRQTLGQGPEFLTYFQNEAQLEKSRLLSDRFSAERPKGSFSTLEIQRTEQGDSAMYLCASRDREGEKLFFGSGTQLSVL.

The gene calls are TRBV5-1 and TRBJ1-4; 10 bases agree with TRBD1. Unmatched junction bases numbered 6, after V lost 5 bases and J lost 8 bases. This CDR3 contains 14 residues. Germline V gene data show CDR1 as SGHRS and CDR2 as YFSETQ. The CDR3 DNA is TGCGCCAGCAGTGGGACAGGGGAGAGGGAAAAACTGTTTTTT. Translating gives CASSGTGEREKLFF.

This rearrangement joins TRBV5-4 to TRBJ2-1; 10 bases match TRBD2. Germline V gives CDR1 SGHNT, CDR2 YYREEE (reference sequence). V shed 1 base and J 8 bases; nucleotides not matched to a gene: 6. This CDR3 comprises 15 residues. The CDR3 region is CASSLHLAGEDEQFF. The CDR3 nucleotides read TGTGCCAGCAGCTTGCATCTAGCGGGAGAGGATGAGCAGTTCTTC.

The rearrangement joins TRBV14 to TRBJ1-1; D might be TRBD1 (5 bases). From germline, CDR1 is SGHDN and CDR2 FVKESK. Trimming removed 3 bases at V and 5 bases at J, with 10 bases between. The CDR3 sequence is 13 residues long. The CDR3 coding sequence is TGTGCCAGCAGCCAGACGGGGGAAACTGAAGCTTTCTTT. The encoded protein is CASSQTGETEAFF.

The rearrangement joins TRBV5-1 to TRBJ2-3; 8 nucleotides agree with TRBD1. The germline V gene has CDR1 SGHRS and CDR2 YFSETQ. The CDR3 runs to 16 residues. With V trimmed by 4 bases and J by 2 bases, 9 bases remained unmatched. This CDR3 reads CASSKEGQVLTDTQYF. In DNA, the CDR3 is TGCGCCAGCAGCAAGGAGGGACAGGTACTCACAGATACGCAGTATTTT.

This sequence joins TRBV13 and TRBJ2-1; D might be TRBD2 (5 bases). The ends were cut back, 3 bases at V and 2 bases at J, with 8 bases in the middle. Germline assignment: CDR1 PRHDT and CDR2 FYEKMQ (reference sequence). CDR3 size: 14 residues. For the CDR3, the DNA is TGTGCCAGCAGCTTCCGGGATCCCTACAATGAGCAGTTCTTC. This translates into CASSFRDPYNEQFF.

This chain links TRBV6-1 with TRBJ2-7; 7 nucleotides agree with TRBD1. In germline, CDR1 is MNHNS, CDR2 SASEGT. With V trimmed by 4 bases and J by 0 bases, 12 bases remained unmatched. CDR3 length: 17 residues. CDR3 bases: TGTGCCAGCAGTGGTGACAGGGTGCTACTCTTCTCCTACGAGCAGTACTTC. It specifies CASSGDRVLLFSYEQYF.

The J gene is TRBJ2-7, the V gene TRBV6-5; a weak D match, TRBD1 (5 bases). Germline V CDR1 and CDR2: MNHEY, SVGAGI. The CDR3 runs 14 residues. The ends were cut back, 0 bases at V and 4 bases at J, with 10 bases in the middle. In nucleotides, the CDR3 is TGTGCCAGCAGTTACTCGATCCCAGGGTACGAGCAGTACTTC. This codes for CASSYSIPGYEQYF.

This rearrangement joins TRBV27 to TRBJ1-5; 9 bases agree with TRBD1. The trim removed 6 bases at V and 9 bases at J, leaving 6 bases unmatched. CDR3 length: 13 amino acids. Per the germline V gene, CDR1 is MNHEY and CDR2 is SMNVEV (reference sequence). The CDR3 loop is CASRLDRGRPQHF. Written as DNA, the CDR3 is TGTGCCAGCAGGTTAGACAGGGGGAGGCCCCAGCATTTT.

V and J are TRBV27 and TRBJ1-1, with D unresolved. Germline-derived CDR1 and CDR2 are MNHEY and SMNVEV (reference sequence). Trimming left V 3 bases short and J 4 bases short, with 15 bases between. This CDR3 is built from 15 residues. Written as DNA, the CDR3 is TGTGCCAGCAGTTTTGCGGGCAGCGGAGCCACTGAAGCTTTCTTT. Its protein product is CASSFAGSGATEAFF.

This chain uses TRBV7-3 with TRBJ1-5, with 7 bases aligning to TRBD1. This CDR3 has 13 amino acids. Germline CDR1 and CDR2: SGHTA and FQGTGA. V lost 5 bases to trimming and J lost 4 bases; unmatched junction nucleotides: 2. As DNA, the CDR3 is TGTGCCAGCAGCCCGGGACAGAATCAGCCCCAGCATTTT. Amino acids: CASSPGQNQPQHF.

The chain is built from TRBV4-2 and TRBJ2-2; 8 nucleotides match TRBD1. This CDR3 is 16 amino acids long. The V gene's germline CDR1 is LGHNA and CDR2 YNFKEQ. Trimming removed 1 base from V and 4 bases from J; junction bases left unmatched: 5. Here the CDR3 DNA reads TGTGCCAGCAGCCAAGTACTACAGGGGGTCACCGGGGAGCTGTTTTTT. This encodes CASSQVLQGVTGELFF.

The chain joins TRBV7-9 to TRBJ1-1; D is undetermined. V lost 2 bases, J lost 11 bases, and 9 bases lay in between. The CDR3 has 11 residues. Per the germline V gene, CDR1 is SEHNR and CDR2 is FQNEAQ (reference sequence). The DNA for the CDR3 is TGTGCCAGCAGCTTAAGATCGGGGGCTTTCTTT. Its translation is CASSLRSGAFF.

The chain couples TRBV5-1 to TRBJ2-7; TRBD1 might be the D (6 bases). Deletions cut 4 bases from V and 3 bases from J, with 17 bases between. Germline V gene data show CDR1 as SGHRS and CDR2 as YFSETQ. The CDR3 spans 15 residues. The CDR3 reads CASSPTPGQSYEQYF. The CDR3 nucleotides are TGCGCCAGCAGCCCTACTCCCGGACAGAGCTACGAGCAGTACTTC. The whole variable domain, filled in from reference TRBV5-1 and TRBJ2-7, reads KAGVTQTPRYLIKTRGQQVTLSCSPISGHRSVSWYQQTPGQGLQFLFEYFSETQRNKGNFPGRFSGRQFSNSRSEMNVSTLELGDSALYLCASSPTPGQSYEQYFGPGTRLTVT.

The chain couples TRBV19 to TRBJ1-2; 7 nucleotides align to TRBD1. CDR1 and CDR2 from the germline V gene are LNHDA and SQIVND (reference sequence). This CDR3 is 15 amino acids long. The ends lost 6 bases at V and 2 bases at J; junction bases unmatched: 9. The CDR3 bases are TGTGCCAGTAGCCACAAGGGGGCGCTCAACTATGGCTACACCTTC. Protein: CASSHKGALNYGYTF.

Remarks on this clone: At the DNA level, this CDR3 is encoded by other sequences in the same sample as well. V gene TRBV5-1 combines with J gene TRBJ1-2; D is uncertain. The CDR3 consists of 12 residues. V was clipped by 4 bases and J by 7 bases, with 11 bases between them. Germline CDR1 SGHRS, CDR2 YFSETQ. CDR3 amino acids: CASSTEGAGYTF. In DNA form, the CDR3 reads TGCGCCAGCAGCACAGAGGGAGCTGGCTACACCTTC.

The chain links TRBV28 to TRBJ1-6, with D possibly TRBD1 on 5 matching bases. Between the trimmed V and J ends, which lost 2 bases and 7 bases, there was a span of 15 bases. Germline lookup yields CDR1 MDHEN and CDR2 SYDVKM. This CDR3 comprises 16 residues. CDR3 amino acids: CASSLGFRQPNSPLHF. The DNA of the CDR3 is TGTGCCAGCAGTTTAGGTTTCCGACAGCCAAATTCACCCCTCCACTTT. Supplemented by reference TRBV28 and TRBJ1-6, the full variable domain reads DVKVTQSSRYLVKRTGEKVFLECVQDMDHENMFWYRQDPGLGLRLIYFSYDVKMKEKGDIPEGYSVSREKKERFSLILESASTNQTSMYLCASSLGFRQPNSPLHFGNGTRLTVT.

V gene TRBV5-1 combines with J gene TRBJ1-1; 9 bases are shared with TRBD1. The CDR3 spans 15 residues. From germline, CDR1 is SGHRS and CDR2 YFSETQ. Germline trimming cut 4 bases from V and 0 bases from J; bases unmatched to any gene: 4. This CDR3 is CASSVDRGLNTEAFF. The CDR3 nucleotides are TGCGCCAGCAGCGTGGACAGGGGCCTGAACACTGAAGCTTTCTTT.

This chain joins TRBV27 and TRBJ2-7, with 7 bases that match TRBD2. Germline V gene sequence: CDR1 MNHEY, CDR2 SMNVEV (reference sequence). The CDR3 totals 16 residues. V trimming: 0 bases; J trimming: 1 base; junction bases outside the gene matches: 6. The CDR3 spells CASSLSAGEASYEQYF. The CDR3 bases are TGTGCCAGCAGTTTATCGGCGGGGGAAGCGTCCTACGAGCAGTACTTC.

The chain links TRBV29-1 to TRBJ2-1, with D tentatively TRBD2 (5 bases). V was cut by 3 bases and J by 4 bases, with 10 bases left in between. Per germline, CDR1 SQVTM and CDR2 ANQGSEA. The CDR3 has 13 amino acids. CDR3 DNA: TGCAGCGTTGAGAGCGGAAGTTACAATGAGCAGTTCTTC. Protein product: CSVESGSYNEQFF.

The chain is built from TRBV2 and TRBJ1-2, with D maybe TRBD1 (6 bases). This CDR3 is 13 amino acids long. Deletions cut 11 bases from V and 6 bases from J, with 19 bases between. Germline V gene sequence: CDR1 SNHLY, CDR2 FYNNEI. This CDR3 reads CAQRGGVGNGYTF. DNA for the CDR3: TGTGCCCAAAGGGGGGGCGTCGGGAATGGCTACACCTTC. Full variable domain (missing parts from reference TRBV2 and TRBJ1-2): EPEVTQTPSHQVTQMGQEVILRCVPISNHLYFYWYRQILGQKVEFLVSFYNNEISEKSEIFDDQFSVERPDGSNFTLKIRSTKLEDSAMYFCAQRGGVGNGYTFGSGTRLTVV.

Comments on this clone: Other DNA sequences in the sample encode the same CDR3. The chain combines TRBV9 with TRBJ2-3; 9 bases agree with TRBD2. With 1 base clipped from V and 3 bases from J, the junction kept 18 bases outside the gene matches. Per germline, CDR1 SGDLS and CDR2 YYNGEE. The CDR3 loop spans 20 amino acids. The CDR3 region has the DNA TGTGCCAGCAGCGTAAGCTTCGAGGGCGGGAGGGCCAGTATAACAGATACGCAGTATTTT. Translating it yields CASSVSFEGGRASITDTQYF.

The chain employs TRBV19 and TRBJ2-4; D is possibly TRBD2 (5 bases). Trimming pared 2 bases from V and 6 bases from J, leaving 11 bases between. Germline V gene sequence: CDR1 LNHDA, CDR2 SQIVND (reference sequence). This CDR3 is 14 amino acids long. Here the CDR3 reads CASSIREKSNIQYF. The CDR3 nucleotides are TGTGCCAGTAGTATAAGGGAGAAATCAAACATTCAGTACTTC.

V is TRBV19 and J is TRBJ2-1; 9 bases line up with TRBD2. Germline V gives CDR1 LNHDA, CDR2 SQIVND (reference sequence). V dropped 5 bases and J dropped 5; count of bases not matched to a gene: 7. The CDR3 has 15 residues. The CDR3 is CASSLAGVGHNEQFF. The CDR3 bases are TGTGCCAGTAGTTTAGCGGGAGTAGGGCACAATGAGCAGTTCTTC.

The chain carries TRBV4-1 and TRBJ1-1; a weak D match, TRBD1 (5 bases). The CDR3 consists of 11 residues. Trimming removed 6 bases at V and 5 bases at J, with 7 bases between. CDR1 is MGHRA, CDR2 YSYEKL, per germline. The CDR3 sequence is CASRQVTEAFF. The DNA of the CDR3 is TGCGCCAGCAGACAGGTGACTGAAGCTTTCTTT.

J is TRBJ1-1 and V is TRBV18, with 9 bases matching TRBD1. The CDR3 totals 14 residues. After removal of 5 bases from V and 8 bases from J, the junction contained 9 bases not matched to a gene. Looked up from germline, CDR1 is KGHSH and CDR2 is LQKENI. Here the CDR3 DNA reads TGTGCCAGCTCATCGACAGGGGGTGGAGGGGAAGCTTTCTTT. Translation gives CASSSTGGGGEAFF.

J is TRBJ2-2 and V is TRBV11-2; TRBD1 might be the D (5 bases). V was clipped by 5 bases and J by 4 bases, with 14 bases between them. The CDR3 covers 15 residues. The germline CDR1 and CDR2 sequences are SGHAT and FQNNGV. In DNA form, the CDR3 reads TGTGCCAGCAGCCCGCAATGGACAATCACCGGGGAGCTGTTTTTT. Protein: CASSPQWTITGELFF.